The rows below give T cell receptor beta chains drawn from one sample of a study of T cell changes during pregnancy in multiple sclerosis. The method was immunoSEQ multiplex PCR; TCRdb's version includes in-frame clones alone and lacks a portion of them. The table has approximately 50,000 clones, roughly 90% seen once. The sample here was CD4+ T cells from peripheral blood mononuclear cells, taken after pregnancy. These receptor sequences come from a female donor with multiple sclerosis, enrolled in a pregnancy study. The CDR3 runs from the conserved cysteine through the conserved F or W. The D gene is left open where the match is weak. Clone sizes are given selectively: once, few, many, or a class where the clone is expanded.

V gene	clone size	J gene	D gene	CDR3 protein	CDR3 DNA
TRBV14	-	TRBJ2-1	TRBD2	CASSQALAGNEQFF	TGTGCCAGCAGCCAAGCTCTAGCGGGCAATGAGCAGTTCTTC
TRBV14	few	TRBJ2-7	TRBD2	CASRPSGTSGYEQYF	TGTGCCAGCAGACCGTCCGGGACTAGCGGATACGAGCAGTACTTC
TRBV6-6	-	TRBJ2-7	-	CASSPQGNEQYF	TGTGCCAGCAGTCCGCAGGGAAACGAGCAGTACTTC
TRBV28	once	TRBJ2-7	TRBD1	CASSKDRGGKSNEQYF	TGTGCCAGCAGTAAGGACAGGGGGGGTAAGTCCAACGAGCAGTACTTC
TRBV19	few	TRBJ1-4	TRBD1	CASSTRQGGEKLFF	TGTGCCAGTAGTACCAGACAGGGTGGTGAAAAACTGTTTTTT
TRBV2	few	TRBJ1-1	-	CASSVSVTEAFF	TGTGCCAGCAGTGTAAGCGTCACTGAAGCTTTCTTT
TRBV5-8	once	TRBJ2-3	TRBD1	CASSGTASTDTQYF	TGTGCCAGCTCAGGGACAGCGAGTACAGATACGCAGTATTTT
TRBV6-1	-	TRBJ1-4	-	CASSEQRSNEKLFF	TGTGCCAGCAGTGAACAACGGTCCAATGAAAAACTGTTTTTT
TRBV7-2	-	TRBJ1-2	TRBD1	CASTLWDRGHYGYTF	TGTGCCAGCACCCTGTGGGACAGGGGGCACTATGGCTACACCTTC
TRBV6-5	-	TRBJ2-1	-	CASRERGAGQFF	TGTGCCAGCAGGGAAAGGGGAGCGGGGCAGTTCTTC
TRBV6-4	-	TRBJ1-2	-	CASSQAGREMYGYTF	TGTGCCAGCAGTCAAGCGGGCAGGGAGATGTATGGCTACACCTTC
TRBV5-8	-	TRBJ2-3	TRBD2	CASSWGLAGGDTQYF	TGTGCCAGCAGCTGGGGACTAGCGGGAGGTGACACGCAGTATTTT
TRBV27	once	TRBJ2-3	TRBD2	CASSWGTSGSDTQYF	TGTGCCAGCAGTTGGGGGACTAGCGGGAGCGATACGCAGTATTTT
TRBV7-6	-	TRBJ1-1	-	CASSLTGVRSTEAFF	TGTGCCAGCAGCTTAACTGGCGTGCGGAGTACTGAAGCTTTCTTT
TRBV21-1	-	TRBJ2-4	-	CASSKGTGPVAKNIQYF	TGTGCCAGCAGCAAAGGAACAGGCCCCGTAGCCAAAAACATTCAGTACTTC
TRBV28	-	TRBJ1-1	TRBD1	CASRSMGQGRNEAFF	TGTGCCAGCAGGTCAATGGGACAGGGTCGTAATGAAGCTTTCTTT
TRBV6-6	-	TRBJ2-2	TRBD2	CASSSAGGTGELFF	TGTGCCAGCAGTTCTGCCGGGGGGACCGGGGAGCTGTTTTTT
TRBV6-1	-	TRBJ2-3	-	CASSLRDSTDTQYF	TGTGCCAGCAGCCTCCGGGACTCCACAGATACGCAGTATTTT
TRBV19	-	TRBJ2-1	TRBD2	CASSSLAGSSYNEQFF	TGTGCCAGTAGTAGCCTAGCGGGAAGCTCCTACAATGAGCAGTTCTTC
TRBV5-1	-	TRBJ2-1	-	CASSPPGAVYEQFF	TGCGCCAGCAGCCCTCCGGGAGCTGTCTATGAGCAGTTCTTC